The rows below give T cell receptor beta chains drawn from one sample of a study of neurological immune-mediated disorders. Via MiXCR, TCRdb re-called the 5' RACE reads, giving one row per CDR3 protein. The sample comprises tens of thousands of distinct CDR3 sequences, about 12% of which are singletons, and around 13% rests with the top ten. Sequencing was carried out using PBMCs. These receptor sequences come from a woman aged 60-70 years with HTLV-1-associated myelopathy (HAM/TSP). The CDR3 runs from the conserved cysteine through the conserved F or W. The order of the fields is clone size, J gene, V gene, CDR3 protein. The listing skips clone size in some rows; elsewhere it reads once, few, many or a size class.

clone size: many
J gene: TRBJ1-1
V gene: TRBV27
CDR3 protein: CASSQSGTGINTEAFF

clone size: many
J gene: TRBJ2-1
V gene: TRBV5-1
CDR3 protein: CASSIQGSPYNEQFF

clone size: NA
J gene: TRBJ2-7
V gene: TRBV5-4
CDR3 protein: CASSAPGQTYEQYF

clone size: NA
J gene: TRBJ2-6
V gene: TRBV24-1
CDR3 protein: CATSPSGLATNVLTF

clone size: few
J gene: TRBJ1-1
V gene: TRBV19
CDR3 protein: CASRDQGQLLTEAFF

clone size: many
J gene: TRBJ2-1
V gene: TRBV12-3/TRBV12-4
CDR3 protein: CASSSPAGLLYEQFF

clone size: many
J gene: TRBJ1-2
V gene: TRBV20-1
CDR3 protein: CSAPDSAGNYGYTF

clone size: many
J gene: TRBJ2-3
V gene: TRBV15
CDR3 protein: CATSGRRGVGTDTQYF

clone size: many
J gene: TRBJ1-2
V gene: TRBV2
CDR3 protein: CASSLLGQGASGYTF

clone size: medium-sized
J gene: TRBJ1-2
V gene: TRBV24-1
CDR3 protein: CATSGRNYGYTF

clone size: many
J gene: TRBJ2-7
V gene: TRBV5-1
CDR3 protein: CASSLGRDRRTYEQYF

clone size: NA
J gene: TRBJ1-1
V gene: TRBV12-3/TRBV12-4
CDR3 protein: CASSLGESTEAFF

clone size: many
J gene: TRBJ1-1
V gene: TRBV20-1
CDR3 protein: CSARRLNTEAFF

clone size: many
J gene: TRBJ1-5
V gene: TRBV15
CDR3 protein: CATSRGVNEPQHF

clone size: NA
J gene: TRBJ1-2
V gene: TRBV20-1
CDR3 protein: CSASSNPGQGVNYGYTF

clone size: many
J gene: TRBJ1-5
V gene: TRBV30
CDR3 protein: CAWSVRTGAGQPQHF

clone size: many
J gene: TRBJ1-3
V gene: TRBV29-1
CDR3 protein: CSVAAGQGLSGNTIYF

clone size: many
J gene: TRBJ1-2
V gene: TRBV29-1
CDR3 protein: CSVEAWDRGRVNYGYTF

clone size: few
J gene: TRBJ2-3
V gene: TRBV29-1
CDR3 protein: CSVHPGRQDKVTDTQYF

clone size: medium-sized
J gene: TRBJ2-1
V gene: TRBV20-1
CDR3 protein: CSAPGPGLRQFF

clone size: many
J gene: TRBJ2-1
V gene: TRBV7-2
CDR3 protein: CASSLGRNSGEQFF

clone size: many
J gene: TRBJ2-2
V gene: TRBV24-1
CDR3 protein: CATSEIGLAENTGELFF

clone size: many
J gene: TRBJ2-7
V gene: TRBV10-3
CDR3 protein: CAISDPDWNEQYF

clone size: NA
J gene: TRBJ1-5
V gene: TRBV7-9
CDR3 protein: CASRTVHQPQHF

clone size: many
J gene: TRBJ1-2
V gene: TRBV5-1
CDR3 protein: CASSLGGGYTF

clone size: many
J gene: TRBJ2-7
V gene: TRBV11-2
CDR3 protein: CASSLDPGLGDYEQYF

clone size: many
J gene: TRBJ2-2
V gene: TRBV7-9
CDR3 protein: CASSSLLVRGELFF

clone size: many
J gene: TRBJ2-1
V gene: TRBV20-1
CDR3 protein: CSARWWAGANEQFF

clone size: many
J gene: TRBJ1-3
V gene: TRBV2
CDR3 protein: CASSAQGSGNTIYF

clone size: many
J gene: TRBJ1-4
V gene: TRBV5-1
CDR3 protein: CASSLEGGQPNEKLFF

clone size: medium-sized
J gene: TRBJ2-1
V gene: TRBV20-1
CDR3 protein: CSAGGTSYNEQFF

clone size: many
J gene: TRBJ2-3
V gene: TRBV5-1
CDR3 protein: CASSLGLVSTDTQYF

clone size: many
J gene: TRBJ2-3
V gene: TRBV20-1
CDR3 protein: CSGSRGGARTDTQYF

clone size: many
J gene: TRBJ2-1
V gene: TRBV7-9
CDR3 protein: CASLVAGTYNEQFF

clone size: few
J gene: TRBJ1-2
V gene: TRBV11-3
CDR3 protein: CASSLEGRGGGYGYTF

clone size: many
J gene: TRBJ2-2
V gene: TRBV3-1
CDR3 protein: CASSHLAGGMYTGELFF